This T cell receptor (beta chain) is drawn from a study of long-term antiretroviral therapy in people with HIV. Survey-level immunoSEQ v3.0 assays were run. Data came from immunoSEQ multiplex PCR; TCRdb stores just in-frame clones and leaves some out. The sample holds about 37,000 clones, 83% seen once. Looked up from germline, CDR1 is SGHRS and CDR2 is YFSETQ. This CDR3 is 15 amino acids long. V was clipped by 4 bases and J by 7 bases; unmatched bases: 9. The rearrangement uses TRBV5-1 and TRBJ2-1; 9 bases are shared with TRBD2. This receptor was identified in a young man with HIV. The sample here was unsorted PBMCs, taken 1 year after starting antiretroviral therapy. CDR3 residues: CASSPYSGGGNEQFF. The DNA of the CDR3 is TGCGCCAGCAGCCCATATAGCGGGGGTGGGAATGAGCAGTTCTTC.